Sequencing of this T cell receptor beta chain was carried out in a study of T-cell memory formation after mild COVID-19. TCRdb reanalysed the 5' RACE reads using MiXCR and keeps one entry per CDR3 protein. The data show 390,000 or so distinct CDR3 sequences, with approximately 16% seen just once and roughly a fifth held by the top ten. This clonotype was detected many times. V was pared by 0 bases and J by 5 bases, with 4 bases of the junction left unmatched. The CDR3 contains 14 residues. CDR1 is SGHRS and CDR2 is YFSETQ in the germline V gene. Source material: PBMCs or a T cell subset sorted from them (not recorded which). The chain has TRBV5-1 and TRBJ2-7; 8 bases agree with TRBD1. This TCR was recovered from a man younger than 35 who had mild COVID-19 (a few samples of this study predate the infection). Cell type and time point are not known. The CDR3 nucleotides are TGCGCCAGCAGCTTGGGACAGGGGTATGACGAGCAGTACTTC. Translated, it gives CASSLGQGYDEQYF.